This T cell receptor (beta chain) was identified in a study of blood T cell repertoires in COVID-19 (dated by TCRdb to between 2020 and 2021). Background on the whole study: Samples covering the acute and convalescent phases of COVID-19 were provided by collaborators in the United States, Italy and Spain. The sample metadata nearly always contained a de-identified subject ID, COVID-19 status, age in years and sex. HLA class I and class II types, where available, came from metadata supplied by the sample provider rather than from assay-based typing. The prospective study material was composed of cDNA or gDNA derived from T cells, B-cell-depleted T cells, or PBMCs. A freely available public database, intended as a resource for researchers studying the immune response to SARS-CoV-2, is where the repertoires were released. Samples were obtained from the ongoing ImmuneRACE study (first 160 participants) and from over 1,000 subjects provided by 6 global collaborators. Subjects who had been exposed to COVID-19, were actively infected with it, or had recovered from it provided the deeply sampled blood TCRbeta repertoires that made up the dataset.

From its cysteine to its phenylalanine, the CDR3 spans 18 amino acids. Just the 54-base CDR3 DNA is kept, in frame starting at base 1. Trimmed from V: 3 bases; trimmed from J: 2 bases; junction bases lacking a gene match: 13. CDR1 SGHRS and CDR2 YFSETQ were looked up in the germline V gene. General study outcomes and caveats: The quantity of clinical and demographic metadata differed by source and by participant and was supplied without curation.

The immunoSEQ Assay, a bias-controlled multiplex PCR, was used to amplify TCRbeta CDR3 regions from genomic DNA. The original pipeline was this. The number of nucleated cells in each sample was estimated by amplification of reference gene primers within the assay. Sequence reads were collapsed and filtered to measure the absolute abundance of every unique TCRbeta CDR3 rearrangement. Productive Simpson clonality was computed per sample as the square root of Simpson's diversity index over productive rearrangements. Imported from immuneACCESS, the table was reduced by TCRdb to in-frame sequences with V and J called. These copies leave out some clones; in studies compared against another copy, an unresolved V gene accounts for under half, and the cause of the remainder is not known. D and trimming were read from the DNA, whereas the V and J calls and clone size are those reported in that table. The sample table contains about 130,000 clones; only one count was recorded for 70% to 90% of them. Roughly 3.6% of the sample comes from the top ten.

On this clone: The specificity of this receptor is unknown. No qualities accompany the bases; no much larger clone lies one base away.

Each collaborating institution followed its own protocols to collect whole blood in K2EDTA tubes. Collaborator samples were shipped for TCRbeta analysis as frozen whole blood, isolated PBMCs, or DNA extracted from either sample type. This receptor chain uses TRBV5-1 and TRBJ2-7; 11 middle bases align to TRBD2. What was sequenced was peripheral blood. This receptor was identified in a woman aged 55-75 years with acute or convalescent COVID-19. The nucleotide sequence reads as follows: TGCGCCAGCAGCTCCCAATCCGGGACTAGCGGTCGTACCTACGAGCAGTACTTC. Its protein is CASSSQSGTSGRTYEQYF.